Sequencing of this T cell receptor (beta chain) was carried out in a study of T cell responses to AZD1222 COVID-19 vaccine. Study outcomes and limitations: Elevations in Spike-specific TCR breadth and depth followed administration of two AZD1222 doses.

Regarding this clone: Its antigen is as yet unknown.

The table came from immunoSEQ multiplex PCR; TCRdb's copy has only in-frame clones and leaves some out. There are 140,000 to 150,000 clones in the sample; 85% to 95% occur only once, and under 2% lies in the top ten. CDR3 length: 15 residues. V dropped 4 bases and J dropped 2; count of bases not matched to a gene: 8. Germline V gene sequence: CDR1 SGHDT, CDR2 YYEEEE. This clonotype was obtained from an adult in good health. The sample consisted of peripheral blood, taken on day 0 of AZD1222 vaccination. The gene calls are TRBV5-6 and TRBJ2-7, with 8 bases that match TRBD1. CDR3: CASSTAGTGTYEQYF. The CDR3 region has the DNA TGTGCCAGCAGCACAGCCGGGACAGGAACCTACGAGCAGTACTTC. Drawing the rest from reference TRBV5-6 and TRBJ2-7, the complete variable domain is DAGVTQSPTHLIKTRGQQVTLRCSPKSGHDTVSWYQQALGQGPQFIFQYYEEEERQRGNFPDRFSGHQFPNYSSELNVNALLLGDSALYLCASSTAGTGTYEQYFGPGTRLTVT.